This TCR beta chain is drawn from a study of T-cell memory formation after mild COVID-19. The junction had 4 bases not matched to a gene; V was cut back by 3 bases and J by 2 bases. Germline V gene data show CDR1 as LGHNA and CDR2 as YNFKEQ. The CDR3 loop spans 14 amino acids. The authors produced TCR alpha and TCR beta cDNA libraries with sample barcodes and UMIs by 5'RACE using constant-segment primers. TCRdb processed the 5' RACE reads anew with MiXCR; each CDR3 protein has one entry. The table shows about 140,000 distinct CDR3 sequences, with roughly a fifth occurring only once. The specimen sequenced was PBMCs or a T cell subset sorted from them (not recorded which). J is TRBJ2-7 and V is TRBV4-2; TRBD1 matches at 7 bases. The TCR sequence derives from an adult woman who had mild COVID-19 (a few samples of this study predate the infection). Cell type and time point are not known. CDR3 sequence (DNA): TGTGCCAGCAGCCAGCGACAGGGTCCCTACGAGCAGTACTTC. Its translation is CASSQRQGPYEQYF.